These T cell receptor beta chains were read from a single sample in a study of graft-versus-host responses after intestinal transplantation. Produced via immunoSEQ multiplex PCR; TCRdb's table is partial and in-frame only. Of 99,000 or so clones in the sample, 92% were seen once. Their antigens are not known. The material sequenced was unstimulated CD8+ T cells sorted from spleen or lymph node cells, taken before transplant. The receptors come from a human donor who was the organ donor for an intestinal transplant. The CDR3 runs from the conserved cysteine through the conserved F or W. A D gene is named only where the DNA matches it firmly. The listing skips clone size in some rows; elsewhere it reads once, few, many or a size class.

abundance	v_gene	j_gene	d_gene	CDR3aa	CDR3nt
.	TRBV13	TRBJ2-1	.	CASSLTRARGFF	TGTGCCAGCAGCTTAACGAGAGCCAGGGGGTTCTTC
.	TRBV12-2	TRBJ1-4	.	CASRLGTGGTNEKLFF	TGTGCAAGTCGCTTAGGGACAGGGGGGACTAATGAAAAACTGTTTTTT
.	TRBV5-8	TRBJ1-1	.	CASSLGYRTLNTEAFF	TGTGCCAGCAGCTTGGGATACCGGACATTGAACACTGAAGCTTTCTTT
once	TRBV9	TRBJ2-7	.	CASSAFPAYEQYF	TGTGCCAGCAGCGCGTTTCCGGCCTACGAGCAGTACTTC
.	TRBV5-1	TRBJ1-1	TRBD1	CASSPQYTGVGYTEAFF	TGCGCCAGCAGCCCCCAATATACAGGGGTGGGGTACACTGAAGCTTTCTTT
.	TRBV5-4	TRBJ2-7	.	CASSLGHRPYEQYF	TGTGCCAGCAGCCTAGGCCACCGGCCCTACGAGCAGTACTTC
.	TRBV29-1	TRBJ2-3	TRBD2	CSVAPGLAPTDTQYF	TGCAGCGTTGCCCCTGGACTAGCCCCCACAGATACGCAGTATTTT
.	TRBV13	TRBJ1-2	TRBD1	CASSLDRTGSPYGYTF	TGTGCCAGTAGCTTAGATAGGACAGGGTCGCCGTATGGCTACACCTTC
.	TRBV30	TRBJ2-5	TRBD1	CAWSGWDSQETQYF	TGTGCCTGGAGTGGGTGGGACAGCCAAGAGACCCAGTACTTC
.	TRBV9	TRBJ2-7	TRBD2	CASSVSGTPSYEQYF	TGTGCCAGCAGCGTAAGCGGGACCCCCTCCTACGAGCAGTACTTC
.	TRBV27	TRBJ1-2	.	CASSLDRSYGYTF	TGTGCCAGCAGCCTCGACAGATCCTATGGCTACACCTTC
.	TRBV5-4	TRBJ2-4	TRBD1	CASTVDRVLNIQYF	TGTGCCAGCACCGTGGACAGGGTTCTCAACATTCAGTACTTC
.	TRBV30	TRBJ2-5	.	CAWSRVWRGGQETQYF	TGTGCCTGGAGTAGGGTTTGGCGGGGAGGCCAAGAGACCCAGTACTTC
.	TRBV10-1	TRBJ2-1	TRBD2	CASSEAGLAGTSYNEQFF	TGCGCCAGCAGTGAGGCAGGACTAGCGGGAACCTCCTACAATGAGCAGTTCTTC
once	TRBV5-4	TRBJ2-7	TRBD1	CASSTDRVSYEQYF	TGTGCCAGCAGCACCGACAGGGTCTCCTACGAGCAGTACTTC
.	TRBV14	TRBJ2-7	TRBD1	CASSQARDRGSYEQYF	TGTGCCAGCAGCCAAGCGAGAGACAGGGGCTCCTACGAGCAGTACTTC
.	TRBV29-1	TRBJ2-1	.	CSVSNSVSLVISDEQFF	TGCAGCGTTTCGAATTCCGTAAGCCTGGTTATAAGCGATGAGCAGTTCTTC
.	TRBV5-1	TRBJ1-2	.	CASSLVGAISFYGYTF	TGCGCCAGCAGCTTGGTGGGGGCAATCTCTTTTTATGGCTACACCTTC
.	TRBV5-4	TRBJ2-7	.	CASSTLWGGEYEQYF	TGTGCCAGCAGCACCCTGTGGGGCGGAGAGTACGAGCAGTACTTC
.	TRBV2	TRBJ2-1	TRBD2	CASSDGLAGGEQFF	TGTGCCAGCAGTGACGGACTAGCGGGAGGTGAGCAGTTCTTC
.	TRBV4-2	TRBJ2-1	TRBD2	CASSQEGGGGNEQFF	TGTGCCAGCAGCCAAGAAGGTGGCGGGGGCAATGAGCAGTTCTTC
.	TRBV13	TRBJ2-5	TRBD1	CASSSGGRETQYF	TGTGCCAGCAGTTCAGGGGGCCGGGAGACCCAGTACTTC
.	TRBV28	TRBJ1-1	TRBD1	CASSLFGTGGIDTEAFF	TGTGCCAGCAGTTTATTTGGGACAGGGGGCATCGACACTGAAGCTTTCTTT
once	TRBV28	TRBJ1-1	.	CASSFRAGNTEAFF	TGTGCCAGCAGTTTCAGGGCAGGGAACACTGAAGCTTTCTTT
.	TRBV5-6	TRBJ2-2	.	CASSLEFLDTGELFF	TGTGCCAGCAGCTTGGAGTTTCTAGACACCGGGGAGCTGTTTTTT
.	TRBV5-1	TRBJ2-1	TRBD2	CASTSGGVNEQFF	TGCGCCAGCACTAGCGGGGGGGTAAATGAGCAGTTCTTC
.	TRBV7-3	TRBJ2-2	.	CASRGDVSAGELFF	TGTGCCAGCAGGGGAGATGTTTCTGCCGGGGAGCTGTTTTTT
.	TRBV19	TRBJ1-5	.	CASTVAENQPQHF	TGTGCCAGTACTGTGGCGGAAAATCAGCCCCAGCATTTT
.	TRBV7-9	TRBJ2-7	TRBD1	CASSLVPGQEQYF	TGTGCCAGCAGCTTAGTTCCGGGACAGGAGCAGTACTTC
few	TRBV6-5	TRBJ2-7	.	CASSYGGSPEQYF	TGTGCCAGCAGTTACGGGGGGTCCCCCGAGCAGTACTTC
once	TRBV29-1	TRBJ1-2	.	CSVPGEGNGYTF	TGCAGCGTTCCAGGCGAGGGCAATGGCTACACCTTC
.	TRBV13	TRBJ2-1	TRBD2	CASSPAPLAGGSEQFF	TGTGCCAGCAGCCCTGCCCCCCTAGCGGGGGGTTCGGAGCAGTTCTTC
.	TRBV27	TRBJ2-7	.	CATGGAGLGEQYF	TGTGCCACCGGTGGGGCAGGGCTGGGCGAGCAGTACTTC
.	TRBV9	TRBJ1-2	TRBD1	CASSVEGGRPDYGYTF	TGTGCCAGCAGCGTGGAAGGGGGCAGGCCGGACTATGGCTACACCTTC
.	TRBV11-2	TRBJ2-1	TRBD2	CASSEGTSVSYNEQFF	TGTGCCAGCAGCGAAGGGACTAGCGTATCCTACAATGAGCAGTTCTTC
.	TRBV23-1	TRBJ1-5	.	CASSQSHRLQRPNLQPQHF	TGCGCCAGCAGTCAATCCCACAGGCTTCAAAGACCTAATCTGCAGCCCCAGCATTTT
few	TRBV6-1	TRBJ2-7	TRBD1	CASSGGTGGAYEQYF	TGTGCCAGCAGTGGGGGGACAGGGGGAGCCTACGAGCAGTACTTC
.	TRBV11-2	TRBJ2-5	TRBD2	CASSDLAGGRETQYF	TGTGCCAGCAGCGATCTAGCGGGGGGGCGAGAGACCCAGTACTTC
.	TRBV2	TRBJ2-5	TRBD2	CASPSGGAGKTQYF	TGTGCCAGCCCCAGCGGGGGGGCCGGGAAGACCCAGTACTTC
.	TRBV10-2	TRBJ2-1	.	CASTQYNEQFF	TGCGCCAGCACCCAGTACAATGAGCAGTTCTTC
once	TRBV9	TRBJ1-4	TRBD1	CASSERQGSGEKLFF	TGTGCCAGCAGCGAAAGACAGGGTTCAGGTGAAAAACTGTTTTTT
.	TRBV5-4	TRBJ2-3	.	CASSWAPGDTQYF	TGTGCCAGCAGCTGGGCTCCGGGGGATACGCAGTATTTT
.	TRBV19	TRBJ1-1	TRBD1	CASSIDRGGTEAFF	TGTGCCAGTAGTATTGACAGGGGCGGCACTGAAGCTTTCTTT
.	TRBV27	TRBJ2-7	TRBD1	CASSLEVRGRGEQYF	TGTGCCAGCAGTTTAGAGGTCAGGGGGCGCGGGGAGCAGTACTTC
.	TRBV13	TRBJ2-7	.	CASSSRTEQSYEQYF	TGTGCCAGCAGCTCACGGACAGAACAATCCTACGAGCAGTACTTC
.	TRBV19	TRBJ1-2	.	CASSGDRGYGYTF	TGTGCCAGTAGCGGCGACCGGGGATATGGCTACACCTTC
.	TRBV5-6	TRBJ1-2	TRBD1	CASRDRVGDGYTF	TGTGCCAGCAGGGACAGGGTGGGGGACGGCTACACCTTC
once	TRBV13	TRBJ1-4	.	CASSITTEGNEKLFF	TGTGCCAGCAGCATAACAACAGAGGGTAATGAAAAACTGTTTTTT
.	TRBV28	TRBJ2-1	TRBD2	CASRRASGSSYNEQFF	TGTGCCAGCAGACGCGCTAGCGGGAGCTCCTACAATGAGCAGTTCTTC
once	TRBV5-4	TRBJ2-1	.	CASKVGPVYNEQFF	TGTGCCAGCAAGGTGGGCCCTGTCTACAATGAGCAGTTCTTC
once	TRBV10-2	TRBJ1-5	.	CASSLSNQPQHF	TGCGCCAGCAGTTTAAGCAATCAGCCCCAGCATTTT
.	TRBV9	TRBJ2-1	.	CASSVWGHRYNEQFF	TGTGCCAGCAGCGTTTGGGGACACCGCTACAATGAGCAGTTCTTC
.	TRBV10-3	TRBJ2-7	.	CAISESGGTYEQYF	TGTGCCATCAGTGAGTCCGGGGGAACCTACGAGCAGTACTTC
.	TRBV11-2	TRBJ2-7	.	CASSSSYEQYF	TGTGCCAGCAGTTCTTCCTACGAGCAGTACTTC
.	TRBV27	TRBJ2-1	TRBD2	CASSPGLAVYNEQFF	TGTGCCAGCAGTCCTGGACTAGCGGTGTACAATGAGCAGTTCTTC